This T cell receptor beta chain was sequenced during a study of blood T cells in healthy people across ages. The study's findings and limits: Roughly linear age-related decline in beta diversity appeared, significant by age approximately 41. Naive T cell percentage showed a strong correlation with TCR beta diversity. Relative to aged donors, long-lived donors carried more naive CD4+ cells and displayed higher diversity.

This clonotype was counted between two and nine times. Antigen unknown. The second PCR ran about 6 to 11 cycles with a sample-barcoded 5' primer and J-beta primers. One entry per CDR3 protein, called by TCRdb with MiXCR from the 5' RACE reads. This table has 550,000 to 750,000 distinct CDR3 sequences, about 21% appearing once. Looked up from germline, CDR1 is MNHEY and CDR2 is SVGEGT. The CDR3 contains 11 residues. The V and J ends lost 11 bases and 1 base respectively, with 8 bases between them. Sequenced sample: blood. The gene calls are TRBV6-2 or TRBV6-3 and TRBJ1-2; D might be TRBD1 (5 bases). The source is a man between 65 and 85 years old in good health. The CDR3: CAAGLNYGYTF. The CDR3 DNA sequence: TGTGCCGCGGGGCTTAACTATGGCTACACCTTC.